This TCR beta chain came from a study of shared clonotypes between healthy human individuals. In the study overall: The people who gave samples were two women and a few men aged 18 to 49. Notes on the study in general: The researchers took only blood, and tissue repertoires probably look different.

The deep-level immunoSEQ assay was used. Several immunoSEQ plates received, in even portions, the genomic DNA of each subset. Profiling relied on immunoSEQ multiplex PCR, and the TCRdb table lists in-frame clones only, not all of them. This table has millions of clones, roughly 91% appearing once. Germline trimming cut 4 bases from V and 16 bases from J; bases unmatched to any gene: 8. The CDR3 is 12 residues long. The germline CDR1 and CDR2 sequences are SEHNR and FQNEAQ (reference sequence). About this clone: Its matching antigen is unknown.

Terminally differentiated effector memory CD45RA+ cells were left out of the naive CD8 fraction, which was CD45RO-negative and positively selected for CCR7. Sequencing was carried out using naive CD8+ T cells from PBMCs. This chain links TRBV7-9 with TRBJ2-1; TRBD1 matches at 9 bases. This TCR came from a young man in good health. Some clones in this sample may be carry-over from other donors' samples. The CDR3 is CASSSPGQGPFF. In nucleotides, the CDR3 is TGTGCCAGCAGCTCACCGGGACAGGGCCCCTTCTTC.